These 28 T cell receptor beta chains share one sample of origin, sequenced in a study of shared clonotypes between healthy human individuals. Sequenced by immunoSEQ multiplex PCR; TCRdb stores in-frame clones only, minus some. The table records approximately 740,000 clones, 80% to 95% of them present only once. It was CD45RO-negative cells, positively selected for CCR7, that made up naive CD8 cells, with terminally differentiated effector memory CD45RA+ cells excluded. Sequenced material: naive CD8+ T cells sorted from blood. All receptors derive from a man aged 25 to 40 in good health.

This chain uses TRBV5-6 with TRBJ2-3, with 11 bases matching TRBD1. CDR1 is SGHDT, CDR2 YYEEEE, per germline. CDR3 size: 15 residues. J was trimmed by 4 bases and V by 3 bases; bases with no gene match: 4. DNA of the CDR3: TGTGCCAGCAGCTCTGGGACAGGGGGTGCAGATACGCAGTATTTT. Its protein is CASSSGTGGADTQYF. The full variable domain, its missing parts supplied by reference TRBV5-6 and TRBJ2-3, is DAGVTQSPTHLIKTRGQQVTLRCSPKSGHDTVSWYQQALGQGPQFIFQYYEEEERQRGNFPDRFSGHQFPNYSSELNVNALLLGDSALYLCASSSGTGGADTQYFGPGTRLTVL.

CDR3 amino acids: CASNEGAYQPQHF. In nucleotides, the CDR3 is TGTGCCAGTAATGAGGGCGCCTATCAGCCCCAGCATTTT. The rearrangement uses TRBV19 and TRBJ1-5; D unclear. V was trimmed by 7 bases and J by 5 bases, leaving 12 bases between them. CDR3 length: 13 amino acids. Germline-derived CDR1 and CDR2 are LNHDA and SQIVND (reference sequence).

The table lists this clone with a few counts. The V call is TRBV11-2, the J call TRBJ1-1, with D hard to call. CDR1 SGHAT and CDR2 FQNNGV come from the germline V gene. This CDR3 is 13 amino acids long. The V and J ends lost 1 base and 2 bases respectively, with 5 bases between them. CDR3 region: CASSLVPNTEAFF. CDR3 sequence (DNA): TGTGCCAGCAGCTTAGTCCCAAACACTGAAGCTTTCTTT.

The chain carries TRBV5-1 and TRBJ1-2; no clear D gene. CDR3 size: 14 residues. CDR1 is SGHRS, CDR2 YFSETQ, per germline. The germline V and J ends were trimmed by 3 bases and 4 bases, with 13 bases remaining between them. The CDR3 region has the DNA TGCGCCAGCAGCTCCGCAGACGGACCCTATGGCTACACCTTC. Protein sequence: CASSSADGPYGYTF.

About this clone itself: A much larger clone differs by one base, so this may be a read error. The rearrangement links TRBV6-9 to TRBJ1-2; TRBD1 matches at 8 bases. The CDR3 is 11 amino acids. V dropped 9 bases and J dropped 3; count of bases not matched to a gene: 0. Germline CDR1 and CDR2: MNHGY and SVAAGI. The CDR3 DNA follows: TGTGCCAGGGGACAGGACTATGGCTACACCTTC. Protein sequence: CARGQDYGYTF.

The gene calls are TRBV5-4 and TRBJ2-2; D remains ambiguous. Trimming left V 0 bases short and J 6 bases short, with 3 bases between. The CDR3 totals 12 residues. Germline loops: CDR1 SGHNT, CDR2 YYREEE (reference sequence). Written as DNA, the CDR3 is TGTGCCAGCAGCTTGGCATCCGGGGAGCTGTTTTTT. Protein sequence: CASSLASGELFF. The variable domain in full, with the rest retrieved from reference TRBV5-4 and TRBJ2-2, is ETGVTQSPTHLIKTRGQQVTLRCSSQSGHNTVSWYQQALGQGPQFIFQYYREEENGRGNFPPRFSGLQFPNYSSELNVNALELDDSALYLCASSLASGELFFGEGSRLTVL.

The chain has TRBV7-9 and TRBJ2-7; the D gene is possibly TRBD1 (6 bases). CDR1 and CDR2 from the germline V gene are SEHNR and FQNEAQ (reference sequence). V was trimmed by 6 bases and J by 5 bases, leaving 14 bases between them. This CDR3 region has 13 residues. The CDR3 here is CASSKDSHHEQYF. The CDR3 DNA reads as TGTGCCAGCAGTAAGGACAGTCACCACGAGCAGTACTTC. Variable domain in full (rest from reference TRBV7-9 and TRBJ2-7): DTGVSQNPRHKITKRGQNVTFRCDPISEHNRLYWYRQTLGQGPEFLTYFQNEAQLEKSRLLSDRFSAERPKGSFSTLEIQRTEQGDSAMYLCASSKDSHHEQYFGPGTRLTVT.

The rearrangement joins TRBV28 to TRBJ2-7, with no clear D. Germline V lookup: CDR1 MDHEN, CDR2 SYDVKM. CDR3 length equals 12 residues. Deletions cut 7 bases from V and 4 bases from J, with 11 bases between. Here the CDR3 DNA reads TGTGCCAGCAACAGTGGACCATACGAGCAGTACTTC. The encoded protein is CASNSGPYEQYF.

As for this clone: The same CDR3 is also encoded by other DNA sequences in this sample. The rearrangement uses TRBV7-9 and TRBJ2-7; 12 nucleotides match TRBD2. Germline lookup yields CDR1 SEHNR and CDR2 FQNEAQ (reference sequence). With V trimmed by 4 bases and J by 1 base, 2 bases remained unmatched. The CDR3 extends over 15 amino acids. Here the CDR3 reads CASSSTSGSSYEQYF. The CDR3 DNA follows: TGTGCCAGCAGCTCGACTAGCGGGAGTTCCTACGAGCAGTACTTC.

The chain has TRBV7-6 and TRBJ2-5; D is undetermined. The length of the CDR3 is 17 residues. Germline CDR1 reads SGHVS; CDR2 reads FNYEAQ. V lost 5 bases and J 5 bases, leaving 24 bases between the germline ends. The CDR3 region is CASSPGYRESKRETQYF. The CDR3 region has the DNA TGTGCCAGCAGCCCGGGCTATAGGGAATCAAAGAGGGAGACCCAGTACTTC.

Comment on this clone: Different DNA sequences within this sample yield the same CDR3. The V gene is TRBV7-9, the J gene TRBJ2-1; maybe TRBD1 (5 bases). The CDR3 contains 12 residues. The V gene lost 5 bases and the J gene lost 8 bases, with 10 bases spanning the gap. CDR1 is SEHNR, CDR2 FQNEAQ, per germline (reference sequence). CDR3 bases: TGTGCCAGCAGCAATCAGGGCGATGAGCAGTTCTTC. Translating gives CASSNQGDEQFF.

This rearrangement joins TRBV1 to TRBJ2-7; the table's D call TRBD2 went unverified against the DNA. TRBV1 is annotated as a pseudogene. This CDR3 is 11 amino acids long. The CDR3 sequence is CTSSLTYEQYF. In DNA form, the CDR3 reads TGCACCAGCAGCCTTACCTACGAGCAGTACTTC.

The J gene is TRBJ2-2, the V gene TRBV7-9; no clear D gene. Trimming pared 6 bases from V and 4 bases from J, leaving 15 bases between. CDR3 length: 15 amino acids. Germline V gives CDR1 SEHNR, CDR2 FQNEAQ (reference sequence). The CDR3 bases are TGTGCCAGCAGGTACGAGAGATTGGGCACCGGGGAGCTGTTTTTT. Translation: CASRYERLGTGELFF.

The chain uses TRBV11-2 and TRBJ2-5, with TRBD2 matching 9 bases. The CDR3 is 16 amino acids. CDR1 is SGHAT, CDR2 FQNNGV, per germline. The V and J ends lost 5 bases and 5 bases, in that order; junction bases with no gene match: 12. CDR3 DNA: TGTGCCAGCAGCCCACAGACTAGCGGAGGGGGGGAGACCCAGTACTTC. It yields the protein CASSPQTSGGGETQYF. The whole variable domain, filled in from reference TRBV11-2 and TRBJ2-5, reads EAGVAQSPRYKIIEKRQSVAFWCNPISGHATLYWYQQILGQGPKLLIQFQNNGVVDDSQLPKDRFSAERLKGVDSTLKIQPAKLEDSAVYLCASSPQTSGGGETQYFGPGTRLLVL.

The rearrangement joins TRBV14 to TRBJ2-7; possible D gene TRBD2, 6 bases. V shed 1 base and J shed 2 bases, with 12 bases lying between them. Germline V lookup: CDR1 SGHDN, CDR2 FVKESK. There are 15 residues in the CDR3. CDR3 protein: CASSQVNGSPYEQYF. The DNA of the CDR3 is TGTGCCAGCAGCCAAGTGAACGGGAGTCCCTACGAGCAGTACTTC.

CDR3 in DNA: TGCGCCAGCAGCCAAGGGACAGGGGAGACCGGGGAGCTGTTTTTT. As protein: CASSQGTGETGELFF. The chain carries TRBV4-1 and TRBJ2-2, with 9 bases matching TRBD1. In germline, CDR1 is MGHRA, CDR2 YSYEKL. The CDR3 consists of 15 residues. Unmatched junction bases numbered 2, after V lost 1 base and J lost 5 bases.

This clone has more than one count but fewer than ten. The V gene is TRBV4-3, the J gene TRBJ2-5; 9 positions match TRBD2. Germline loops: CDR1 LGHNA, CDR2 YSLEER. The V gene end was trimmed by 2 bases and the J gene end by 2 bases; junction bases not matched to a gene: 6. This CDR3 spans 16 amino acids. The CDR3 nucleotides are TGCGCCAGCAGCCAATATGGGCGGGGGGGTCAAGAGACCCAGTACTTC. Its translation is CASSQYGRGGQETQYF.

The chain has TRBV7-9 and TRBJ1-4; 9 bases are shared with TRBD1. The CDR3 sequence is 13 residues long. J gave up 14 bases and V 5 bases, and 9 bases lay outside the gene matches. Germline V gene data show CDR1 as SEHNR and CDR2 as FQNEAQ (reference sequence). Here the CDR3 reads CASSPPRDRALFF. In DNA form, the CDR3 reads TGTGCCAGCAGCCCCCCCAGGGACAGGGCTCTGTTTTTT.

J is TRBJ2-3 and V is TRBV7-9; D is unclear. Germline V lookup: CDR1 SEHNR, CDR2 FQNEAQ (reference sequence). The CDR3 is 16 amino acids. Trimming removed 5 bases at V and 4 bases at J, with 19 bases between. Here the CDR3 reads CASSNGPESTADTQYF. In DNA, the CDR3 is TGTGCCAGCAGCAACGGTCCCGAATCTACAGCAGATACGCAGTATTTT.

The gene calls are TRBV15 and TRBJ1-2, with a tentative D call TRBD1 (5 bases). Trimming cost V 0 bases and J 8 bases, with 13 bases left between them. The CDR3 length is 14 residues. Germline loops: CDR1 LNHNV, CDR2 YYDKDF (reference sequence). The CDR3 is CATSRDDGTMGYTF. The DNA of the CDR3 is TGTGCCACCAGCAGAGACGACGGGACTATGGGCTACACCTTC.

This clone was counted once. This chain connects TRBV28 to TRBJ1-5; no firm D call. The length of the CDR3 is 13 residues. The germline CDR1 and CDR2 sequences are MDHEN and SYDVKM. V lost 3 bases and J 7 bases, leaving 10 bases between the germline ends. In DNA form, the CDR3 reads TGTGCCAGCAGTTTTGGGAAATCACAGCCCCAGCATTTT. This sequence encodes CASSFGKSQPQHF.

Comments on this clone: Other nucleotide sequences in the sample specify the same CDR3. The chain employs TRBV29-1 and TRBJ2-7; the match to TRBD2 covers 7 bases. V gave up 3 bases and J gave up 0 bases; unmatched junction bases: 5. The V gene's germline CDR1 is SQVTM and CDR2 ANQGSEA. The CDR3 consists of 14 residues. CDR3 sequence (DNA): TGCAGCGTTGAGGTACGCGGGAGCTCCTACGAGCAGTACTTC. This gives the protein CSVEVRGSSYEQYF.

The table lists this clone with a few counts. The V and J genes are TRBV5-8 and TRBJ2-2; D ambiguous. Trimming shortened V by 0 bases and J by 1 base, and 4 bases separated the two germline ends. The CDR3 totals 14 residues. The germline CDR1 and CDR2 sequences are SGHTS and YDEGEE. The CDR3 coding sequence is TGTGCCAGCAGCTTGGAGGGGAACACCGGGGAGCTGTTTTTT. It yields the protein CASSLEGNTGELFF.

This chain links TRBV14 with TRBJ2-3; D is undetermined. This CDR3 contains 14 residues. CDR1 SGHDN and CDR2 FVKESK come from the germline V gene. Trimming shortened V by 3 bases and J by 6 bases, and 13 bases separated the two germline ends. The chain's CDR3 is CASSQSRLVDTQYF. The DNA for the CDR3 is TGTGCCAGCAGCCAGTCTCGTCTAGTCGATACGCAGTATTTT.

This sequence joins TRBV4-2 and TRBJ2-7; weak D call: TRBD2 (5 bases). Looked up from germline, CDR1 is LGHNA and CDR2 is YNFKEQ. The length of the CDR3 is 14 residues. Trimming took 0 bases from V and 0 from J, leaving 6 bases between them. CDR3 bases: TGTGCCAGCAGCCAAGAGGGGAGCTCCTACGAGCAGTACTTC. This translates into CASSQEGSSYEQYF.

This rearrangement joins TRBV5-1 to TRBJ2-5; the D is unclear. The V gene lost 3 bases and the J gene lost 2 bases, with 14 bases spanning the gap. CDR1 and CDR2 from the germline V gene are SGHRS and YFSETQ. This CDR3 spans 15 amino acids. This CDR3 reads CASSYKINSQETQYF. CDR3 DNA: TGCGCCAGCAGCTACAAGATAAATTCGCAAGAGACCCAGTACTTC.

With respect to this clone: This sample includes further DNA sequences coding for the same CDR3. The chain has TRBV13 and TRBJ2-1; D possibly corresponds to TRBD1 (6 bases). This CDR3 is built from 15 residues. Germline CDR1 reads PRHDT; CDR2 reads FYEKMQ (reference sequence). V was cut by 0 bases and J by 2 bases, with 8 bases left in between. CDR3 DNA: TGTGCCAGCAGCTTAGGGGGGGCGGCCTACAATGAGCAGTTCTTC. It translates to CASSLGGAAYNEQFF.

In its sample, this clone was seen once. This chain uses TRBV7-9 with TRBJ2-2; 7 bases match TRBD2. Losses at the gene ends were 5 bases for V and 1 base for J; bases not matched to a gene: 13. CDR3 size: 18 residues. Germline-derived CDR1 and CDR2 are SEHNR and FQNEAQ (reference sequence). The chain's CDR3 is CASSAAVERERNTGELFF. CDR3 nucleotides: TGTGCCAGCAGCGCCGCCGTTGAGCGGGAAAGGAACACCGGGGAGCTGTTTTTT.